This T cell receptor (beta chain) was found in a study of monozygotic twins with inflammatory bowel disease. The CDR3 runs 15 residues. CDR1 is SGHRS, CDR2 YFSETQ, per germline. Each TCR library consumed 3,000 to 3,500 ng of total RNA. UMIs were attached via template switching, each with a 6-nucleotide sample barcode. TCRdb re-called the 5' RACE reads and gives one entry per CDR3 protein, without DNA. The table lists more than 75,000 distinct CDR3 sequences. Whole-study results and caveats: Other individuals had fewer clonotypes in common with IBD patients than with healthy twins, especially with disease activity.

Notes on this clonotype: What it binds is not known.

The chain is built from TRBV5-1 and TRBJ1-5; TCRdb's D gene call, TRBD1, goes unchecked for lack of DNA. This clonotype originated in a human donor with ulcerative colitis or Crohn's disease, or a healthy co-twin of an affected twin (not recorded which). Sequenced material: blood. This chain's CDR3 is CASSMGQGGNQPQHF. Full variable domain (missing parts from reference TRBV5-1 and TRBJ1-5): KAGVTQTPRYLIKTRGQQVTLSCSPISGHRSVSWYQQTPGQGLQFLFEYFSETQRNKGNFPGRFSGRQFSNSRSEMNVSTLELGDSALYLCASSMGQGGNQPQHFGDGTRLSIL.